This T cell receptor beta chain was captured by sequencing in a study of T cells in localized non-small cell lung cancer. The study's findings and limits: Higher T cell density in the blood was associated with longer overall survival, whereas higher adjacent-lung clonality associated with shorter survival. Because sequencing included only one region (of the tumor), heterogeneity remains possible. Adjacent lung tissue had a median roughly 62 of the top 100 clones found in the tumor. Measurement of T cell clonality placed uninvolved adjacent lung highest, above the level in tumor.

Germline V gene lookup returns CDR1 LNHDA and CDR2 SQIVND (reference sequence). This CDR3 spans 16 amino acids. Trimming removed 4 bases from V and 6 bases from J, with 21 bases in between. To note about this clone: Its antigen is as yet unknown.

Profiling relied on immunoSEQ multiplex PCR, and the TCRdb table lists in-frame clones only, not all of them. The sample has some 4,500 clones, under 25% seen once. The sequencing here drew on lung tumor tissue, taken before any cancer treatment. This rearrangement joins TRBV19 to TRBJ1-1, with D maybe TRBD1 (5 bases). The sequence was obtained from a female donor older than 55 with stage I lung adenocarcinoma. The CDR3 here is CASSTRADSLRAEAFF. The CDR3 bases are TGTGCCAGTAGTACCAGGGCCGACAGTCTTAGGGCTGAAGCTTTCTTT. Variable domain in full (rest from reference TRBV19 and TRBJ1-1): DGGITQSPKYLFRKEGQNVTLSCEQNLNHDAMYWYRQDPGQGLRLIYYSQIVNDFQKGDIAEGYSVSREKKESFPLTVTSAQKNPTAFYLCASSTRADSLRAEAFFGQGTRLTVV.